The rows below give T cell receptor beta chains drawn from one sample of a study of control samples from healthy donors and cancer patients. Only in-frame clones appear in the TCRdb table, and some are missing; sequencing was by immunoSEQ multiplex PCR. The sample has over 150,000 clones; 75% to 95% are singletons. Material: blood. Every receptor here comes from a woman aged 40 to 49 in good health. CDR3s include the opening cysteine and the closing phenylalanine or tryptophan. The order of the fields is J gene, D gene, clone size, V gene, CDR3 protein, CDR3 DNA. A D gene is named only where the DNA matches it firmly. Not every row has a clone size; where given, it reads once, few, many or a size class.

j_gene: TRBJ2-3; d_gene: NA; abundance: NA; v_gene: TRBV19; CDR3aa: CASSRWSGNTDTQYF; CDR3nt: TGTGCCAGTAGTAGGTGGAGCGGAAACACAGATACGCAGTATTTT
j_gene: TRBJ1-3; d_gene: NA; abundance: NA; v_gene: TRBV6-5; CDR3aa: CASTGPSSGNTIYF; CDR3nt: TGTGCCAGCACCGGGCCGAGCTCTGGAAACACCATATATTTT
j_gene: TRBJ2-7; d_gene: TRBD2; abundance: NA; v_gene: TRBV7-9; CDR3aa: CASSGRTSGGYEQYF; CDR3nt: TGTGCCAGCAGCGGGAGGACTAGCGGGGGTTACGAGCAGTACTTC
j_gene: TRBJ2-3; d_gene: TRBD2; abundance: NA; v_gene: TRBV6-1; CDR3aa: CASSETSGGADTQYF; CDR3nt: TGTGCCAGCAGTGAAACTAGCGGGGGGGCAGATACGCAGTATTTT
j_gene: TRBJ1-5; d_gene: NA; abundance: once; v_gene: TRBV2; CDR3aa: CASSHSLQSVLSNQPQHF; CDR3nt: TGTGCCAGCAGTCATTCTCTCCAGTCAGTGCTTAGCAATCAGCCCCAGCATTTT
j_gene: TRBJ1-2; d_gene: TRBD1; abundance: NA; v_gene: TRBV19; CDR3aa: CASSIGQGHGYTF; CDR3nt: TGTGCCAGTAGTATAGGACAGGGTCATGGCTACACCTTC
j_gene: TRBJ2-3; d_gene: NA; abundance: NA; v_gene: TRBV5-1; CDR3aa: CASSLAPGQDTQYF; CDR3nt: TGCGCCAGCAGCTTGGCCCCAGGTCAAGATACGCAGTATTTT
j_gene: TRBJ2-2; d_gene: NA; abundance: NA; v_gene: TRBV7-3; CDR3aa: CASRKGESDTGELFF; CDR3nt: TGTGCCAGCAGGAAAGGGGAGAGTGACACCGGGGAGCTGTTTTTT
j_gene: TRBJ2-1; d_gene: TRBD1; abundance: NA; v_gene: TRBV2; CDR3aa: CASSRDRGQDEQFF; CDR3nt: TGTGCCAGCTCCCGGGACAGGGGGCAGGATGAGCAGTTCTTC
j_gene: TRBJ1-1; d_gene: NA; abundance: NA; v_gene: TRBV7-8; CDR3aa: CASSSRGATMNTEAFF; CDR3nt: TGTGCCAGCAGCTCCCGGGGGGCAACCATGAACACTGAAGCTTTCTTT
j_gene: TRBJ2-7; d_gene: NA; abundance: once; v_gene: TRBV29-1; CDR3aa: CSVVTAGEDEQYF; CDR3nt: TGCAGCGTTGTGACGGCAGGGGAGGACGAGCAGTACTTC
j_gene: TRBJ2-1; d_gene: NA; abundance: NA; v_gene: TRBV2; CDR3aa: CASSERPGSYNEQFF; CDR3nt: TGTGCCAGCAGTGAAAGGCCCGGGTCCTACAATGAGCAGTTCTTC
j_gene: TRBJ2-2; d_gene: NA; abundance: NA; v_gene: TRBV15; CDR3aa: CATSGHTGELFF; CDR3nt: TGTGCCACCAGCGGTCACACCGGGGAGCTGTTTTTT
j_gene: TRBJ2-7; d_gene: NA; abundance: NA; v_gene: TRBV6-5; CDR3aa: CASSRDVYYEQYF; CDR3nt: TGTGCCAGCAGTAGGGACGTCTACTACGAGCAGTACTTC
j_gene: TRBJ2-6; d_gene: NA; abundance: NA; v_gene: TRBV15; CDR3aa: CATASSGANVLTF; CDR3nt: TGTGCCACCGCGTCCTCTGGGGCCAACGTCCTGACTTTC
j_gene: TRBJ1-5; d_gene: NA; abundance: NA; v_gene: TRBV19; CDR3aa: CASSIVFGGGQPQHF; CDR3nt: TGTGCCAGTAGTATAGTTTTTGGGGGCGGACAGCCCCAGCATTTT
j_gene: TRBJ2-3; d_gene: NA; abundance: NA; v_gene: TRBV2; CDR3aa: CASSVDSTDTQYF; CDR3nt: TGTGCCAGCAGTGTTGACTCAACAGATACGCAGTATTTT